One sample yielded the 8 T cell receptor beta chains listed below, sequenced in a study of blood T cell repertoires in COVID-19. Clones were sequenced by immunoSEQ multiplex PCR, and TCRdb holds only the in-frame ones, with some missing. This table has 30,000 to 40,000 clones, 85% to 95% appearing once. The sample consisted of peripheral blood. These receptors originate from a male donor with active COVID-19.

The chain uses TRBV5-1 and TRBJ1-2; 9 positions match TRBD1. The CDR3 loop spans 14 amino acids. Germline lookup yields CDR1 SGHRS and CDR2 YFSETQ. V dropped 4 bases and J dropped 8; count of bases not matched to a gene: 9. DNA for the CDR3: TGCGCCAGCAGCCCAGGACAGGGGAGATGGGGCTACACCTTC. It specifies CASSPGQGRWGYTF.

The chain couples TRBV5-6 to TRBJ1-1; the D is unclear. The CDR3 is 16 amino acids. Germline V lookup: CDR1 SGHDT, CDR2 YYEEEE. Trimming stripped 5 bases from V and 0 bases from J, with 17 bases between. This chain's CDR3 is CASRYRLTGMNTEAFF. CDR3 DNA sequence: TGTGCCAGCAGATATCGACTAACCGGGATGAACACTGAAGCTTTCTTT.

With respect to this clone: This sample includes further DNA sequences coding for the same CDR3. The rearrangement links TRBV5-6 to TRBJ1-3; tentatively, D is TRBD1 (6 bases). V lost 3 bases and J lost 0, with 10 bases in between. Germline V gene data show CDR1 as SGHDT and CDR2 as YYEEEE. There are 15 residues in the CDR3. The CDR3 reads CASSSDSSSGNTIYF. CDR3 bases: TGTGCCAGCAGCTCGGACAGCTCCTCTGGAAACACCATATATTTT.

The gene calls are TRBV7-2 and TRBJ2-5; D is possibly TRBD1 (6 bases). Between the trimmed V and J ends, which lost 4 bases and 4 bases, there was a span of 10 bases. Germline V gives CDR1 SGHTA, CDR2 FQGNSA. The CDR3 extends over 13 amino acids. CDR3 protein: CASSWGLAETQYF. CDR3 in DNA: TGTGCCAGCAGCTGGGGGCTAGCAGAGACCCAGTACTTC.

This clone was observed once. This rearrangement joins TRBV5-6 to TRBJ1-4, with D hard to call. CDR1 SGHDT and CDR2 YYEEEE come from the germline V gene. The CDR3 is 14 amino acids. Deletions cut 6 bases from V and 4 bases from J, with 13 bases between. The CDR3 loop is CASKKGSLNEKLFF. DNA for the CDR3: TGTGCCAGCAAGAAAGGGAGCCTTAATGAAAAACTGTTTTTT.

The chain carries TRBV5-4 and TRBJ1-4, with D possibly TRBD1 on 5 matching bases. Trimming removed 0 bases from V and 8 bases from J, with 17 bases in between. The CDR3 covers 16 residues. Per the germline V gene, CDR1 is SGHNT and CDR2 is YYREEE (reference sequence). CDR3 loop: CASSLAGNWGGEKLFF. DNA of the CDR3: TGTGCCAGCAGCTTGGCCGGAAACTGGGGGGGGGAAAAACTGTTTTTT.

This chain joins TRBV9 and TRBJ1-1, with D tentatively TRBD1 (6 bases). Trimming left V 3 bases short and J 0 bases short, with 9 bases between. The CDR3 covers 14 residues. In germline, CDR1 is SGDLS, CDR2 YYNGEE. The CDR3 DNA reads TGTGCCAGCAGCGCCGGGACACTGAACACTGAAGCTTTCTTT. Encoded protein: CASSAGTLNTEAFF.

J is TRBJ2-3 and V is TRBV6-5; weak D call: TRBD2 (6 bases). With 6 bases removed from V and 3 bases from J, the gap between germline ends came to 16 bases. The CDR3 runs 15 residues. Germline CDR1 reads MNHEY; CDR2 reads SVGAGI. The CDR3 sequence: CASSSSGVGTDTQYF. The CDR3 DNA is TGTGCCAGCAGCTCATCGGGGGTGGGGACAGATACGCAGTATTTT.